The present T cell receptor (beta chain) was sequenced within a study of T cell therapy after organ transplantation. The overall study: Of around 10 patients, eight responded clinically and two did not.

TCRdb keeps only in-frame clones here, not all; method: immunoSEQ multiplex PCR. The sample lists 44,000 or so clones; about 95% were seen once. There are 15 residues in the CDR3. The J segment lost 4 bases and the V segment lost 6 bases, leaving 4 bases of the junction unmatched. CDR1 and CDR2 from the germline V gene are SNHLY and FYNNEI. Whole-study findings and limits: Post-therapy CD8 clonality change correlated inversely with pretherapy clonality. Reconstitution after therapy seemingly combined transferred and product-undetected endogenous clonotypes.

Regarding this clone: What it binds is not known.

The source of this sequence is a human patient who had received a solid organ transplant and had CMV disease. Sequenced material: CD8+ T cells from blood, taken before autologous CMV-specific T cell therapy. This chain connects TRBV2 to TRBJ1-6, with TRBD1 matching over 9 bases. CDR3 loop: CASRSDRGYNSPLHF. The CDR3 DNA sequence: TGTGCCAGCAGATCTGACAGGGGGTATAATTCACCCCTCCACTTT. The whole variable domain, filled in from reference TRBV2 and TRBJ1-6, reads EPEVTQTPSHQVTQMGQEVILRCVPISNHLYFYWYRQILGQKVEFLVSFYNNEISEKSEIFDDQFSVERPDGSNFTLKIRSTKLEDSAMYFCASRSDRGYNSPLHFGNGTRLTVT.